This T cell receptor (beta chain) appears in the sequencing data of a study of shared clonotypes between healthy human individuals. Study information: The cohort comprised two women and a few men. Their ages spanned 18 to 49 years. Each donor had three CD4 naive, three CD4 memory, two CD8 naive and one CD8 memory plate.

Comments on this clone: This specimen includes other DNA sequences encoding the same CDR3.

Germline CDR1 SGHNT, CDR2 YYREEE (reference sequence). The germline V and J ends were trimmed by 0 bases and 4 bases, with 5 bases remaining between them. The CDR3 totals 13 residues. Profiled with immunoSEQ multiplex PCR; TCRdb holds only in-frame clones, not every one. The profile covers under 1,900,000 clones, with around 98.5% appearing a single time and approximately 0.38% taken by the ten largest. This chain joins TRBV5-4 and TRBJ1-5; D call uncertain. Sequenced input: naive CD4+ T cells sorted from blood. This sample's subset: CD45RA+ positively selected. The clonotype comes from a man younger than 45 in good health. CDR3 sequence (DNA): TGTGCCAGCAGCTTGGGCACAAATCAGCCCCAGCATTTT. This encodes CASSLGTNQPQHF.